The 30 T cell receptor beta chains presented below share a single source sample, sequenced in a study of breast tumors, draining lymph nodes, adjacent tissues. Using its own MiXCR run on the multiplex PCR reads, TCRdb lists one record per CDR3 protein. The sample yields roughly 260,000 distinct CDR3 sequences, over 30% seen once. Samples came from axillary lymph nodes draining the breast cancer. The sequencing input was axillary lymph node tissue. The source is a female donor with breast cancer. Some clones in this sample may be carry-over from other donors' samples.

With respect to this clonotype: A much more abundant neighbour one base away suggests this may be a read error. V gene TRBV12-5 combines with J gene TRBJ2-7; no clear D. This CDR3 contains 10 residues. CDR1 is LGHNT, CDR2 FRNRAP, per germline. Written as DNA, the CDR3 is TGTGCTAGTGGTTTGTACGGGCAGTACTTC. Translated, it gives CASGLYGQYF.

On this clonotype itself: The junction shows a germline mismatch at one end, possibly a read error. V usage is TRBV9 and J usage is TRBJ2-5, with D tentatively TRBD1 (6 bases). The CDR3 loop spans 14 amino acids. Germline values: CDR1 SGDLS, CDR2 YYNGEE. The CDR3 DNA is TGTGCCAGCAGCCAAAGAGCAGGGGAAGAGACCCAGTCCTTC. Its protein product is CASSQRAGEETQSF.

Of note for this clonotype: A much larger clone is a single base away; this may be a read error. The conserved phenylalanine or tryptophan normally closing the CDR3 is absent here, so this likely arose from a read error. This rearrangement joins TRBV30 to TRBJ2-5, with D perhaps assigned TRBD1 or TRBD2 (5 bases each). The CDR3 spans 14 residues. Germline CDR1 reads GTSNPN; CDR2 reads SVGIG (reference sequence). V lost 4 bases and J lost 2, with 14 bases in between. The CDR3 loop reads CAWNRDAGQETQYL. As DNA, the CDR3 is TGTGCCTGGAACCGGGACGCCGGACAAGAGACCCAGTACCTC.

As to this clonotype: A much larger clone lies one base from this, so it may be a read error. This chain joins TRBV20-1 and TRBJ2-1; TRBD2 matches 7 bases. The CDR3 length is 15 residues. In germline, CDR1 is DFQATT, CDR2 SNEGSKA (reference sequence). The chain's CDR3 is CSAREWTRTNNERFF. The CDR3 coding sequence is TGCAGTGCTAGAGAATGGACTAGGACCAACAATGAGCGGTTCTTC.

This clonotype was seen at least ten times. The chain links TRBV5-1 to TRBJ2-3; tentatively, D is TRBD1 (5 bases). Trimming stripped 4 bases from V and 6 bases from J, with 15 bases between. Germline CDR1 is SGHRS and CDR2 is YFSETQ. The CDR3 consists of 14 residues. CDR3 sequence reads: CASSPGQGYDTQYF. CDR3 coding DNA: TGCGCCAGCAGCCCCGGACAAGGGTACGATACGCAGTATTTT.

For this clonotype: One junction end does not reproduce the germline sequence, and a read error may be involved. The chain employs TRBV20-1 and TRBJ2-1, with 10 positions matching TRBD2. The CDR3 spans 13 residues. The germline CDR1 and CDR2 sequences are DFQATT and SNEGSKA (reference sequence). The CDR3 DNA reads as TGCAGCGCTATCGCTAGCGGGAGAAATGAGCAGTTCTTC. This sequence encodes CSAIASGRNEQFF.

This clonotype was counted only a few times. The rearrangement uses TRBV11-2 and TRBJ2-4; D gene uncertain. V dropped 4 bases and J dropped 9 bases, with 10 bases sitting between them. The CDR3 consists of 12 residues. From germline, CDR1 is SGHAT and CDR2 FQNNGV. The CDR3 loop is CASSSRNGIQYF. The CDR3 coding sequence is TGTGCCAGCAGCTCCAGAAATGGCATTCAGTACTTC.

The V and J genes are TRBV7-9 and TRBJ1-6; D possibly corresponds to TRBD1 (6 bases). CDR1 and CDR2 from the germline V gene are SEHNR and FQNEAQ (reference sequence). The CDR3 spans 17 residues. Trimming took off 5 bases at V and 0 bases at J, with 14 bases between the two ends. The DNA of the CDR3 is TGTGCCAGCAGCCCCGAGCAGGACAGCTCCTATAATTCACCCCTCCACTTT. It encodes CASSPEQDSSYNSPLHF.

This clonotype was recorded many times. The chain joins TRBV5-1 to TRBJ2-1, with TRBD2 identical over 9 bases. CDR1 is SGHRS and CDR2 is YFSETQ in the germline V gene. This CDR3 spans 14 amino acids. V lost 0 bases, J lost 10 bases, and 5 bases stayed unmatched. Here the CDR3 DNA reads TGCGCCAGCAGCTTGGAGCGTAGCGGGGGAGAGCAGTTCTTC. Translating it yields CASSLERSGGEQFF.

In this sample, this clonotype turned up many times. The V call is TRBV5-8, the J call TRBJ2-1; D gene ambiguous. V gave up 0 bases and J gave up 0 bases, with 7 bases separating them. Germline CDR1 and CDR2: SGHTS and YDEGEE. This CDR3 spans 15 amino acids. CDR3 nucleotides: TGTGCCAGCAGCTTGGGGGCTGCCTCCTACAATGAGCAGTTCTTC. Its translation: CASSLGAASYNEQFF.

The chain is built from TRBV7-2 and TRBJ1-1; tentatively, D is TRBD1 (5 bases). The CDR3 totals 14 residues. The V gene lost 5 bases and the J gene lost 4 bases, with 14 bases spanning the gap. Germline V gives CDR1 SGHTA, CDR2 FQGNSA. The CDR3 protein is CASSLIGGSTEAFF. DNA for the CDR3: TGTGCCAGCAGCCTCATCGGGGGGTCCACTGAAGCTTTCTTT.

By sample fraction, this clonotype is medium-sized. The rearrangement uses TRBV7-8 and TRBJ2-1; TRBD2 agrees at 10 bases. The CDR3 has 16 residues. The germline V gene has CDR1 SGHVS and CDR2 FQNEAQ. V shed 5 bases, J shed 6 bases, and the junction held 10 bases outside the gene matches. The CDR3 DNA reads TGTGCCAGCAGCCCACAGGACGGGACTAGCGTCAATGAGCAGTTCTTC. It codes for CASSPQDGTSVNEQFF.

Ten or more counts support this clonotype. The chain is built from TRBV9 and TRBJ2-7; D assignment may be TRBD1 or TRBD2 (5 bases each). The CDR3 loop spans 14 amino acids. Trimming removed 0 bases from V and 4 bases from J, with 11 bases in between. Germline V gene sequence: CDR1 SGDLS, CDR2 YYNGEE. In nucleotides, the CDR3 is TGTGCCAGCAGCGTAGGCAGGGAGCTTTACGAGCAGTACTTC. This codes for CASSVGRELYEQYF.

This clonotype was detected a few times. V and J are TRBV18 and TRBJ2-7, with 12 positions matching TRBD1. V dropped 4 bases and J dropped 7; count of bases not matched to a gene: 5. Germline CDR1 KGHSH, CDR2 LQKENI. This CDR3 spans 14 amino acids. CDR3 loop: CASSLGTGGNEQYF. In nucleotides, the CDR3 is TGTGCCAGCTCACTCGGGACAGGGGGCAATGAGCAGTACTTC.

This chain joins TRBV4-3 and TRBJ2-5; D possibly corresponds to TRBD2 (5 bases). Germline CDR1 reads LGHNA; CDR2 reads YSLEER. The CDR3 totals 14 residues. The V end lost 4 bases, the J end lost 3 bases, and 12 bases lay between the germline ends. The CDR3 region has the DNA TGCGCCAGCAGCCCACGTCTAGCTGAAGAGACCCAGTACTTC. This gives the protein CASSPRLAEETQYF.

CDR3 protein: CSLRQGKAYEQYF. The DNA for the CDR3 is TGCAGCTTGAGACAGGGGAAAGCCTACGAGCAGTACTTC. The V gene is TRBV29-1, the J gene TRBJ2-7; 8 nucleotides line up with TRBD1. Germline V gives CDR1 SQVTM, CDR2 ANQGSEA. The CDR3 length is 13 residues. V trimming: 8 bases; J trimming: 2 bases; junction bases outside the gene matches: 8.

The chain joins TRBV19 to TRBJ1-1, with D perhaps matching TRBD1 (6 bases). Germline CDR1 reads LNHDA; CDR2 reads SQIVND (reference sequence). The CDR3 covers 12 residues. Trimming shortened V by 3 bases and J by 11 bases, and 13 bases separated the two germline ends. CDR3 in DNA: TGTGCCAGTAGTATCCGGGGGGCGGTGGCTTTCTTT. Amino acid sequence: CASSIRGAVAFF. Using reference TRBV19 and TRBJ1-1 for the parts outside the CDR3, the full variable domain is DGGITQSPKYLFRKEGQNVTLSCEQNLNHDAMYWYRQDPGQGLRLIYYSQIVNDFQKGDIAEGYSVSREKKESFPLTVTSAQKNPTAFYLCASSIRGAVAFFGQGTRLTVV.

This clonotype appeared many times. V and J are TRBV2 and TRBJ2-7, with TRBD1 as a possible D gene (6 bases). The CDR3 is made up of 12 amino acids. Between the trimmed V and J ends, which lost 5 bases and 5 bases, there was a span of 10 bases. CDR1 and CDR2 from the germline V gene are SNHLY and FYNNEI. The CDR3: CASSQGSNEQYF. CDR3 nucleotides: TGTGCCAGCAGTCAGGGGTCGAACGAGCAGTACTTC. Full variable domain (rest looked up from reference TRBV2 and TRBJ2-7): EPEVTQTPSHQVTQMGQEVILRCVPISNHLYFYWYRQILGQKVEFLVSFYNNEISEKSEIFDDQFSVERPDGSNFTLKIRSTKLEDSAMYFCASSQGSNEQYFGPGTRLTVT.

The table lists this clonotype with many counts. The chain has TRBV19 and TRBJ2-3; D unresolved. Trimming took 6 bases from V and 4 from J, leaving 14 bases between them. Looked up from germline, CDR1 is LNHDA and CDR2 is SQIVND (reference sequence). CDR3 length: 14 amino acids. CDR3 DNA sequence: TGTGCCAGTAGCCTTTCCGGCGTGTCAGATACGCAGTATTTT. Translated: CASSLSGVSDTQYF.

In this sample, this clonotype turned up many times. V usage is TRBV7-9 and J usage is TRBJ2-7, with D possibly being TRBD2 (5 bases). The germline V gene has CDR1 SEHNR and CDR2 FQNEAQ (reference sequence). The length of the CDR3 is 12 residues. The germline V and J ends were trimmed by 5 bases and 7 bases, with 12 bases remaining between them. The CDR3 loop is CASSPEVAEQYF. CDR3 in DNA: TGTGCCAGCAGCCCCGAGGTAGCGGAGCAGTACTTC.

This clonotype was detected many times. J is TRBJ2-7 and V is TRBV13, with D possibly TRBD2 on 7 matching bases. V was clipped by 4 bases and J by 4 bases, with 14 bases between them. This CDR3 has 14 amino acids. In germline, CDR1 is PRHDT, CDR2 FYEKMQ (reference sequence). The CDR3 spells CASSWTRGGYEQYF. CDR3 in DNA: TGTGCCAGCAGCTGGACTAGGGGGGGTTACGAGCAGTACTTC. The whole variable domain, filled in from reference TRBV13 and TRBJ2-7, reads AAGVIQSPRHLIKEKRETATLKCYPIPRHDTVYWYQQGPGQDPQFLISFYEKMQSDKGSIPDRFSAQQFSDYHSELNMSSLELGDSALYFCASSWTRGGYEQYFGPGTRLTVT.

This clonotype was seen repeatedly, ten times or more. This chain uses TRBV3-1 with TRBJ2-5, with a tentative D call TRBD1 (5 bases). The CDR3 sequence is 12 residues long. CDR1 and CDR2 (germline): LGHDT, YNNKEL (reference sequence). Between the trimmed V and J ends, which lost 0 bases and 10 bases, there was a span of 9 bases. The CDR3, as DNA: TGTGCCAGCAGCCAAGAAGGGGCACTCCAGTACTTC. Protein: CASSQEGALQYF.

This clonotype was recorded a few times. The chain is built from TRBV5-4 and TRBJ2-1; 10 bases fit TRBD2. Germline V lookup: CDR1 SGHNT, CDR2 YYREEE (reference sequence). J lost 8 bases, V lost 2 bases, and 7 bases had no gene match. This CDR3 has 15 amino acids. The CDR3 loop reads CASSLLAGPHYEQFF. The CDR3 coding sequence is TGTGCCAGCAGCTTACTAGCGGGGCCACACTATGAGCAGTTCTTC.

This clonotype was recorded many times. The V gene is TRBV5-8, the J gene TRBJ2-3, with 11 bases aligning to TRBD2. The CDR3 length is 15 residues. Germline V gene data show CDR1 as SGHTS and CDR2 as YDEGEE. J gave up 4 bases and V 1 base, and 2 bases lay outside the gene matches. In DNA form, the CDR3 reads TGTGCCAGCAGCTTGTCTAGCGGGAGGCCAGATACGCAGTATTTT. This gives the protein CASSLSSGRPDTQYF. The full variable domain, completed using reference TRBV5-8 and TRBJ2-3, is EAGVTQSPTHLIKTRGQQATLRCSPISGHTSVYWYQQALGLGLQFLLWYDEGEERNRGNFPPRFSGRQFPNYSSELNVNALELEDSALYLCASSLSSGRPDTQYFGPGTRLTVL.

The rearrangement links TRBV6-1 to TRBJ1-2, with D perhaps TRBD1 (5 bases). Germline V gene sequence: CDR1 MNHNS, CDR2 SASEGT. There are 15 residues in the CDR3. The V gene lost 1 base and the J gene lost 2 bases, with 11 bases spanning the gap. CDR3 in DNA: TGTGCCAGCAGTGAAGGGCGGGGGGGGAACTATGGCTACACCTTC. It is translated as CASSEGRGGNYGYTF.

The CDR3 DNA reads as TGTGCCAGCTTAGCTCTGGGGAGGCGCTACGAGCAGTACTTC. It codes for CASLALGRRYEQYF. The chain recombines TRBV7-2 with TRBJ2-7; maybe TRBD2 (6 bases). The CDR3 has 14 residues. The germline gives CDR1 SGHTA, CDR2 FQGNSA. Trimming cost V 8 bases and J 3 bases, with 17 bases left between them. Combining the CDR3 with reference TRBV7-2 and TRBJ2-7 gives the whole variable domain GAGVSQSPSNKVTEKGKDVELRCDPISGHTALYWYRQSLGQGLEFLIYFQGNSAPDKSGLPSDRFSAERTGGSVSTLTIQRTQQEDSAVYLCASLALGRRYEQYFGPGTRLTVT.

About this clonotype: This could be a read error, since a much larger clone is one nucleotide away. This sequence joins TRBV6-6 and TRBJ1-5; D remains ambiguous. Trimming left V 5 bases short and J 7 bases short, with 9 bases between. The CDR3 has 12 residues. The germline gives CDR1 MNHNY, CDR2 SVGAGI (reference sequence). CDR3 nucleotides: TGTGCCAGCAGTCACTACGAACAGCCCCAGCATTTT. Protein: CASSHYEQPQHF.

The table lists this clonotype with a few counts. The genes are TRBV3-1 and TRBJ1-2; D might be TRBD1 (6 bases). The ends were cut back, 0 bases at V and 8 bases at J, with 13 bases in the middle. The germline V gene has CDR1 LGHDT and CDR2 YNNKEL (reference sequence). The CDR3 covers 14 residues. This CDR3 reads CASSQDHGGRGYTF. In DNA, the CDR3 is TGTGCCAGCAGCCAAGATCACGGGGGCCGGGGCTACACCTTC.

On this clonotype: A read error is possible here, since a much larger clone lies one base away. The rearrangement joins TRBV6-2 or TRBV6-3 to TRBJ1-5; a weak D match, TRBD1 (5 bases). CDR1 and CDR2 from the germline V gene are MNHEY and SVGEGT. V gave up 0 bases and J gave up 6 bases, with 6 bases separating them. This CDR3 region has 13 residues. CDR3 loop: CASSYSGPQPQHF. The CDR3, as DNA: TGTGCCAGCAGTTACTCGGGGCCTCAGCCCCAGCATTTT.

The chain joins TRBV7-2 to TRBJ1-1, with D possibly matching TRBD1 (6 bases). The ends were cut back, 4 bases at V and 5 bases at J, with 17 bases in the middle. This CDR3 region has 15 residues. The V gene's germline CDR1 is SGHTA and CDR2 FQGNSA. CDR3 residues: CASSSTGSARTEAFF. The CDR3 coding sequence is TGTGCCAGCAGCTCTACAGGGTCAGCGCGAACTGAAGCTTTCTTT. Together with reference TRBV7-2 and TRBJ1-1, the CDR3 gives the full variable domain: GAGVSQSPSNKVTEKGKDVELRCDPISGHTALYWYRQSLGQGLEFLIYFQGNSAPDKSGLPSDRFSAERTGGSVSTLTIQRTQQEDSAVYLCASSSTGSARTEAFFGQGTRLTVV.